This is a list of T cell receptor beta chains from one sample in a study of OX40 agonist ivuxolimab in advanced cancers. Assay used: immunoSEQ multiplex PCR; TCRdb lists only in-frame clones, some missing. The sample yields roughly 30,000 clones, around 85% seen once. The sample was CD4+ or CD8+ T cells sorted from blood, taken in a trial of the OX40 agonist ivuxolimab. These receptors were obtained from an adult with an advanced solid tumor such as melanoma, head and neck, liver or kidney cancer. Each CDR3 is given with its conserved first and last residue. The order of the fields is V gene, clone size, D gene, J gene, CDR3 protein, CDR3 DNA. D genes are given only for firm matches. Size tells how often a clone was seen (once, few, many) or the class of an expanded clone, and some rows leave it out.

TRBV28	NA	TRBD1	TRBJ2-7	CASSTRQGAGYEQYF	TGTGCCAGCAGTACCCGACAGGGGGCGGGATACGAGCAGTACTTC
TRBV19	NA	NA	TRBJ2-7	CASSIGVSSEQYF	TGTGCCAGTAGTATAGGGGTTTCGTCCGAGCAGTACTTC
TRBV9	few	NA	TRBJ1-2	CASSPTGPNGYTF	TGTGCCAGCAGCCCTACAGGACCAAATGGCTACACCTTC
TRBV9	NA	NA	TRBJ2-3	CASSAPGLSADTQYF	TGTGCCAGCAGCGCGCCGGGACTCAGCGCAGATACGCAGTATTTT
TRBV19	NA	NA	TRBJ2-2	CASSSKTLYTGELFF	TGTGCCAGTAGTTCGAAGACCCTATACACCGGGGAGCTGTTTTTT
TRBV15	NA	NA	TRBJ2-6	CATSRDRIGQITAGANVLTF	TGTGCCACCAGCAGAGATCGAATCGGACAGATTACCGCTGGGGCCAACGTCCTGACTTTC
TRBV6-4	NA	NA	TRBJ2-3	CASSDSMGADTQYF	TGTGCCAGCAGTGACTCGATGGGAGCAGATACGCAGTATTTT
TRBV7-8	NA	NA	TRBJ2-7	CASSSLPVIEMEHPYEQYF	TGTGCCAGCAGCTCCCTGCCTGTCATAGAGATGGAACATCCCTACGAGCAGTACTTC
TRBV15	NA	TRBD1	TRBJ2-7	CATSRDPGTGDPYEQYF	TGTGCCACCAGCAGAGACCCTGGGACAGGGGACCCCTACGAGCAGTACTTC
TRBV9	NA	NA	TRBJ2-6	CASSVGGGALGVLTF	TGTGCCAGCAGCGTAGGGGGGGGCGCCTTGGGCGTCCTGACTTTC
TRBV11-1	once	NA	TRBJ1-3	CASSDYPGPGNTIYF	TGTGCCAGCAGCGACTACCCCGGTCCTGGAAACACCATATATTTT
TRBV5-1	NA	NA	TRBJ1-1	CASSLEQPNGAEAFF	TGCGCCAGCAGCTTGGAACAGCCTAATGGGGCTGAAGCTTTCTTT
TRBV29-1	NA	NA	TRBJ2-3	CSTEESTDTQYF	TGCAGCACCGAAGAGAGCACAGATACGCAGTATTTT
TRBV4-1	few	NA	TRBJ2-2	CASSQVGELFF	TGCGCCAGCAGCCAAGTTGGGGAGCTGTTTTTT
TRBV2	NA	NA	TRBJ2-7	CASSERAHYEQYF	TGTGCCAGCAGTGAAAGGGCTCACTACGAGCAGTACTTC
TRBV6-5	NA	TRBD1	TRBJ2-4	CASSSGQGSKNIQYF	TGTGCCAGCAGCTCCGGACAGGGGAGCAAAAACATTCAGTACTTC
TRBV5-1	NA	NA	TRBJ2-7	CASSTQGMNYEQYF	TGCGCCAGCAGCACACAGGGAATGAACTACGAGCAGTACTTC